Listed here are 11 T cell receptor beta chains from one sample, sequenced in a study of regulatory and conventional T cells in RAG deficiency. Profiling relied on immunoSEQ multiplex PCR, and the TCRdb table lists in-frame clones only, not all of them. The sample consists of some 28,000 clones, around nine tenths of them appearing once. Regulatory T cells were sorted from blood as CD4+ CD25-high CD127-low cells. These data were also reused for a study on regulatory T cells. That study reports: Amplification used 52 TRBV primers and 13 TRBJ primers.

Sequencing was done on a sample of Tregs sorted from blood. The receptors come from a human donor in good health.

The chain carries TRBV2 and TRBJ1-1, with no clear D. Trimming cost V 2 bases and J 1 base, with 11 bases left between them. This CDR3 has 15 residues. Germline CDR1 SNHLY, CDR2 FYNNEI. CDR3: CASSEIDGWNTEAFF. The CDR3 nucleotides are TGTGCCAGCAGTGAAATAGATGGGTGGAACACTGAAGCTTTCTTT.

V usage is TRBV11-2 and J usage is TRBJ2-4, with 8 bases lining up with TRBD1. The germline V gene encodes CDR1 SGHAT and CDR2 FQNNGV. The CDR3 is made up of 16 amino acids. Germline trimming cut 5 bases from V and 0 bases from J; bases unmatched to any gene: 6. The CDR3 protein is CASSPSDRGAKNIQYF. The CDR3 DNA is TGTGCCAGCAGCCCAAGCGACAGGGGAGCCAAAAACATTCAGTACTTC.

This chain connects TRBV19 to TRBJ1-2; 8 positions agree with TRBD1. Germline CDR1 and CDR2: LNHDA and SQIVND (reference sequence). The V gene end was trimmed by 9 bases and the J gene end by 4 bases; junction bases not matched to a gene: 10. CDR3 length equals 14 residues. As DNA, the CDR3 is TGTGCCAGCTCCTTTCTCGGACAGGGCTATGGCTACACCTTC. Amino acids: CASSFLGQGYGYTF. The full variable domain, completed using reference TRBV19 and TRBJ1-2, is DGGITQSPKYLFRKEGQNVTLSCEQNLNHDAMYWYRQDPGQGLRLIYYSQIVNDFQKGDIAEGYSVSREKKESFPLTVTSAQKNPTAFYLCASSFLGQGYGYTFGSGTRLTVV.

CDR3 region: CASRRGGQGETQYF. The CDR3 bases are TGTGCCAGCAGAAGGGGGGGACAGGGGGAGACCCAGTACTTC. The rearrangement joins TRBV11-2 to TRBJ2-5, with 10 bases that match TRBD1. The CDR3 has 14 residues. Trimming at V came to 6 bases and at J to 5 bases, leaving 6 bases not matched to a gene. Germline CDR1 SGHAT, CDR2 FQNNGV.

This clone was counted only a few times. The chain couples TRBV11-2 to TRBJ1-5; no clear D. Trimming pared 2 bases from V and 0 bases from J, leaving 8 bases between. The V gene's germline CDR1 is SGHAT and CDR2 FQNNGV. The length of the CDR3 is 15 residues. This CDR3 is CASSLIGSSNQPQHF. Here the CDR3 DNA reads TGTGCCAGCAGCTTAATAGGTTCTAGCAATCAGCCCCAGCATTTT.

The DNA for the CDR3 is TGTGCCAGTATGAGGACTGAAGCTTTCTTT. As protein: CASMRTEAFF. The rearrangement uses TRBV6-1 and TRBJ1-1; D not resolved. Germline-derived CDR1 and CDR2 are MNHNS and SASEGT. The V and J ends lost 9 bases and 5 bases respectively, with 7 bases between them. There are 10 residues in the CDR3.

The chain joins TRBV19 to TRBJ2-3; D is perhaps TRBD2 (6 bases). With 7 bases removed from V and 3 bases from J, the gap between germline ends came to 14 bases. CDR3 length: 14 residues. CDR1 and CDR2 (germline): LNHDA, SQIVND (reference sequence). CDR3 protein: CASTRGTLTDTQYF. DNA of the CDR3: TGTGCCAGTACCCGAGGGACTCTGACAGATACGCAGTATTTT.

The CDR3 bases are TGTGCCTCCTACCTTAGTAAGTCGGTTCGGGAACAGTACTTC. It yields the protein CASYLSKSVREQYF. This chain links TRBV11-3 with TRBJ2-5; weak D call: TRBD2 (5 bases). The V end lost 11 bases, the J end lost 11 bases, and 27 bases lay between the germline ends. CDR1 SGHNT and CDR2 YENEEA come from the germline V gene. The CDR3 is 14 amino acids. Filled out from reference TRBV11-3 and TRBJ2-5, the complete variable domain reads EAGVVQSPRYKIIEKKQPVAFWCNPISGHNTLYWYLQNLGQGPELLIRYENEEAVDDSQLPKDRFSAERLKGVDSTLKIQPAELGDSAVYLCASYLSKSVREQYFGPGTRLLVL.

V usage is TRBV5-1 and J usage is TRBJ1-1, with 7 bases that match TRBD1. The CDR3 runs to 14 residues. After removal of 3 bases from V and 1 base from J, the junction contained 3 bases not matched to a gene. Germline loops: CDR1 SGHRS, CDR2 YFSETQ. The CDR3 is CASSWDSRNTEAFF. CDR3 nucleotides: TGCGCCAGCAGCTGGGACAGCCGGAACACTGAAGCTTTCTTT.

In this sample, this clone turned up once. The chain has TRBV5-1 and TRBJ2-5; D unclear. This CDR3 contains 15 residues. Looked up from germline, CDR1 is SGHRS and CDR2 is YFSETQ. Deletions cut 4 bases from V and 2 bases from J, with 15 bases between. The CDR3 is CASSGSAVTQETQYF. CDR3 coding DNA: TGCGCCAGCAGCGGCTCGGCAGTGACACAAGAGACCCAGTACTTC.

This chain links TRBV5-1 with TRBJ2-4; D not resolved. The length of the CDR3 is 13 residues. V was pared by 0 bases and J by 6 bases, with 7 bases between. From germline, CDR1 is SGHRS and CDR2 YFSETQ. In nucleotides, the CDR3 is TGCGCCAGCAGCTTGGGGGAACCAAACATTCAGTACTTC. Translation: CASSLGEPNIQYF.